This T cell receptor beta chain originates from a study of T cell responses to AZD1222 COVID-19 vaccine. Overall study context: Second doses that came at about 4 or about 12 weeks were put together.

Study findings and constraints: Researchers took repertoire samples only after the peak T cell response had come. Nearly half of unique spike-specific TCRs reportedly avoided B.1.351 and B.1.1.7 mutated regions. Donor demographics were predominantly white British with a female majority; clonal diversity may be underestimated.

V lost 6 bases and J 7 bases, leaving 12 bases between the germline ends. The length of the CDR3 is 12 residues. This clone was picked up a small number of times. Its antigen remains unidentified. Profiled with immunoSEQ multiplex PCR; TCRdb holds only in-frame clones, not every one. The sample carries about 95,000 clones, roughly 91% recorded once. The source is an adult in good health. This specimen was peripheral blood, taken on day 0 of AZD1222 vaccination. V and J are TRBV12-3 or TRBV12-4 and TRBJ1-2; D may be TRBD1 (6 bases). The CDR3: CASSSYRAGYTF. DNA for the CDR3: TGTGCCAGCAGCTCCTACAGGGCTGGCTACACCTTC.